These T cell receptor beta chains were read from a single sample in a study of identical twins. TCRdb called the 5' RACE reads again in MiXCR, with one record for every CDR3 protein. The repertoire holds about 520,000 distinct CDR3 sequences, roughly 21% seen once, with roughly 0.91% in the top ten. A further study also used this sample, focusing on T cells expressing NK-cell markers.

Material for sequencing was CD4+ T cells sorted from blood. All receptors come from a woman younger than 30 in good health. The CDR3 runs from the conserved cysteine through the conserved F or W. D genes are given only for firm matches. For some rows the clone size is stated as once, few or many, or as a class when expanded; others skip it.

CDR3nt	CDR3aa	j_gene	d_gene	abundance	v_gene
TGTGCCAGCAGCTTAGGACTAGCGGATACTAATACGCAGTATTTT	CASSLGLADTNTQYF	TRBJ2-3	TRBD2	.	TRBV7-3
TGTGCCACCAGCCTACAGGGGGCGCCGAGCTATGGCTACACCTTC	CATSLQGAPSYGYTF	TRBJ1-2	TRBD1	.	TRBV15
TGTGCCAGCAGCCGAAAACAAGGCTATGGCTACACCTTC	CASSRKQGYGYTF	TRBJ1-2	.	many	TRBV7-9
TGTGCCAGCAGCGACAGGGTAGGACGAGAGACCCAGTACTTC	CASSDRVGRETQYF	TRBJ2-5	TRBD1	.	TRBV5-4
TGCAGCGTGAGACAGGGGACCTCCACAGATACGCAGTATTTT	CSVRQGTSTDTQYF	TRBJ2-3	TRBD1	few	TRBV29-1
TGTGCCACTACCTATGATGCTAGGGCCCCGGTTTTC	CATTYDARAPVF	TRBJ2-1	.	few	TRBV2
TGCAGTGCTAGAGCGGGAGGTTACGAGCAGTACTTC	CSARAGGYEQYF	TRBJ2-7	TRBD2	many	TRBV20-1
TGTGCCAGCAGTTACTCGATTCGAAACGTGGGGCCAGATACGCAGTATTTT	CASSYSIRNVGPDTQYF	TRBJ2-3	.	.	TRBV6-2/TRBV6-3
TGTGCCAGCAGCCGTGTTTGGGGCCTCGGGGCCAACGTCCTGACTTTC	CASSRVWGLGANVLTF	TRBJ2-6	.	.	TRBV2
TGTGCCATCAGTGTAGGGAGCGGGAGGGCCACGAATGAGCAGTTCTTC	CAISVGSGRATNEQFF	TRBJ2-1	TRBD2	.	TRBV10-3
TGTGCCAGCAGGGACGAGAGAGGCTATGGCTACACCTTC	CASRDERGYGYTF	TRBJ1-2	.	many	TRBV6-1
TGCAGTGCTAGCTCTGCTAACAATGAGCAGTTCTTC	CSASSANNEQFF	TRBJ2-1	.	few	TRBV20-1
TGTGCCAGCAGTCGGGGACAGGGCTGGAATGAGCAGTTCTTC	CASSRGQGWNEQFF	TRBJ2-1	TRBD1	.	TRBV6-1
TGTGCCAGCAGCACCCAGGGGAGAGGCTACACCTTC	CASSTQGRGYTF	TRBJ1-2	.	few	TRBV7-9
TGCAGTGCTAGCCACATCCTAGTGCCGACCTACGAGCAGTACTTC	CSASHILVPTYEQYF	TRBJ2-7	.	few	TRBV20-1
TGTGCCAGCAGCCGGGACAGGGTTAACTATGGCTACACCTTC	CASSRDRVNYGYTF	TRBJ1-2	TRBD1	few	TRBV12-3/TRBV12-4
TGTGCCAGCAGCTTCTCAACAGGGAGTTCCTACGAGCAGTACTTC	CASSFSTGSSYEQYF	TRBJ2-7	.	.	TRBV7-2
TGTGCCAGCAGCTTATTATCTAGCGGAGGTCGCACAGATACGCAGTATTTT	CASSLLSSGGRTDTQYF	TRBJ2-3	TRBD2	.	TRBV7-2
TGTGCCATCAGTGACGCGCTAGCGGGCCGAGATACGCAGTATTTT	CAISDALAGRDTQYF	TRBJ2-3	TRBD2	few	TRBV10-3
TGTGCCTGTTCGACTGGAAACACCATATATTTT	CACSTGNTIYF	TRBJ1-3	.	few	TRBV6-5
TGTGCCACCAGTAATTCCGAGTCTGGGTCCTACAATGAGCAGTTCTTC	CATSNSESGSYNEQFF	TRBJ2-1	.	few	TRBV24-1
TGTGCCAGCAGTGAATTAGGTGGGACCGAGCAGTTCTTC	CASSELGGTEQFF	TRBJ2-1	.	few	TRBV2
TGTGCCAGCAGCCGAAACAGGGTGCAGCAGCCCCAGCATTTT	CASSRNRVQQPQHF	TRBJ1-5	.	many	TRBV12-3/TRBV12-4
TGCAGTGCTAACCCAGGGACTACCAACACCGGGGAGCTGTTTTTT	CSANPGTTNTGELFF	TRBJ2-2	TRBD2	.	TRBV20-1
TGCAGTGCTAGTAGGGGGGAGGAAGCTTTCTTT	CSASRGEEAFF	TRBJ1-1	.	few	TRBV20-1
TGTGCCAGCTCCAAAACCGGGACAGAAGTTGGCTATGGCTACACCTTC	CASSKTGTEVGYGYTF	TRBJ1-2	TRBD1	few	TRBV12-3/TRBV12-4
TGCGCCAGCAGCTTGGCTACAGGTCGCCGTGAGCAGTTCTTC	CASSLATGRREQFF	TRBJ2-1	.	.	TRBV5-1
TGCGCCAGCAGCCAAGAGACAGTTTCCTACGAGCAGTACTTC	CASSQETVSYEQYF	TRBJ2-7	.	few	TRBV4-3
TGTGCCAGCAGCGACAGGGGACAGGGCAATGAGCAGTTCTTC	CASSDRGQGNEQFF	TRBJ2-1	TRBD1	few	TRBV11-2
TGTGCCAGCAGTGAAGCGCCACAGGGACGGGGCTACACCTTC	CASSEAPQGRGYTF	TRBJ1-2	.	.	TRBV6-1
TGTGCCAGCAGCTTTGAGGGGACTAACTATGGCTACACCTTC	CASSFEGTNYGYTF	TRBJ1-2	.	few	TRBV11-3
TGCAGCGTTTATCCCAGGGGGCTCGAGACCCAGTACTTC	CSVYPRGLETQYF	TRBJ2-5	TRBD1	.	TRBV29-1
TGTGCCAGCTCCCACCGGGACAGGGAAGGAAGCGGCTACACCTTC	CASSHRDREGSGYTF	TRBJ1-2	TRBD1	.	TRBV12-3/TRBV12-4
TGCGCCAGCAGCTTGGAAATTCAGAACACTGAAGCTTTCTTT	CASSLEIQNTEAFF	TRBJ1-1	.	few	TRBV5-1
TGTGCCAGCGCCCTGGACGGGGGACGAGGTACGCAGTATTTT	CASALDGGRGTQYF	TRBJ2-3	.	.	TRBV27
TGTGCCAGCACTACAGCGGTTCGGGGGGACAATGAGCAGTTCTTC	CASTTAVRGDNEQFF	TRBJ2-1	TRBD2	.	TRBV25-1
TGCGCCAGCAGCTTGGGCGTAAACACCGGGGAGCTGTTTTTT	CASSLGVNTGELFF	TRBJ2-2	.	many	TRBV5-1
TGTGCCAGCAGCGCAGCGGGACAGCGGAACACTGAAGCTTTCTTT	CASSAAGQRNTEAFF	TRBJ1-1	TRBD1	.	TRBV11-2
TGTGCCAGCAGCCGGAGGGGACTAGCGGAAGGGAATGAGCAGTTCTTC	CASSRRGLAEGNEQFF	TRBJ2-1	TRBD2	.	TRBV3-1
TGCAGTGCTAGTGACCCCAGCGGGGGCACAGATACGCAGTATTTT	CSASDPSGGTDTQYF	TRBJ2-3	TRBD2	.	TRBV20-1
TGTGCCACCAGCAGAGATCGGGGATGGAGTACAGATACGCAGTATTTT	CATSRDRGWSTDTQYF	TRBJ2-3	.	.	TRBV15
TGTGCCGGGTCTTCCTATAGCGGGGCTGGGGAGACCCAGTACTTC	CAGSSYSGAGETQYF	TRBJ2-5	TRBD2	few	TRBV5-6